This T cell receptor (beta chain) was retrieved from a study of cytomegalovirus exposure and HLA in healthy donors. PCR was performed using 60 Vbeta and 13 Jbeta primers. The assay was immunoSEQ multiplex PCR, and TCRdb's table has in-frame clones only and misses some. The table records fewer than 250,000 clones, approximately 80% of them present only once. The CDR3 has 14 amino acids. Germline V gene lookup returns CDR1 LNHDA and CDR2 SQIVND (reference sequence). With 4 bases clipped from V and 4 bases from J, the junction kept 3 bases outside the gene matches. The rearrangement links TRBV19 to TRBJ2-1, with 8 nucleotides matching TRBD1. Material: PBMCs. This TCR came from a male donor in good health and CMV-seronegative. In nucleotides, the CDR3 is TGTGCCAGTAGTACGCAGGGGGCTTACAATGAGCAGTTCTTC. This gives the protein CASSTQGAYNEQFF. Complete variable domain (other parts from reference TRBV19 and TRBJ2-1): DGGITQSPKYLFRKEGQNVTLSCEQNLNHDAMYWYRQDPGQGLRLIYYSQIVNDFQKGDIAEGYSVSREKKESFPLTVTSAQKNPTAFYLCASSTQGAYNEQFFGPGTRLTVL.